This TCR beta chain was documented in a study of vaccination and CD4 T cells after COVID-19. Background on the study: The convalescents, six males and four females, included two who were Hispanic. Sampling occurred at day 14 and days 161 to 241 post-vaccination in a few convalescent patients.

A few counts support this clonotype. Its antigen is still unknown. With V trimmed by 1 base and J by 3 bases, 4 bases remained unmatched. This CDR3 contains 15 residues. Germline values: CDR1 SGHTA, CDR2 FQGNSA. The time point was: late sampling 161 to 241 days after vaccination in three convalescent patients. Specified treatment: roughly ten-day PBMC culture with coronavirus spike peptide pools or control peptides (ViraFEST assay). Sequenced with the Oncomine TCR Beta short-read assay was DNA taken from cultured CD4+ T cells. TCRdb redid the calling of the PCR reads with MiXCR, one entry per CDR3 protein. This table holds 22,000 or so distinct CDR3 sequences, over 25% found once. Points from the study as a whole: Among those convalescent, a median around 89% of reactive clones emerged solely post-vaccination.

V and J are TRBV7-2 and TRBJ2-7; 9 nucleotides align to TRBD2. This TCR was recovered from a human donor who had recovered from COVID-19. Sequencing was performed on CD4+ T cells from blood, cultured in vitro, taken about 7 months after SARS-CoV-2 vaccination. The CDR3 DNA is TGTGCCAGCAGCTTAGTCGGGACTAGCCTCTACGAGCAGTACTTC. Translation: CASSLVGTSLYEQYF.